These 28 T cell receptor beta chains came from one sample sequenced in a study of cytomegalovirus exposure and HLA in healthy donors. Primers included in the PCR were 60 Vbeta and 13 Jbeta primers. Sequencing used immunoSEQ multiplex PCR; TCRdb keeps in-frame clones, though not all of them. The sample yields more than 110,000 clones, around 70% seen once. Material for sequencing was PBMCs. These receptors were obtained from a woman aged 30 to 39 in good health and CMV-seronegative.

This clone appeared a few times. The V call is TRBV6-1, the J call TRBJ1-4; D call uncertain. The CDR3 contains 14 residues. Germline lookup yields CDR1 MNHNS and CDR2 SASEGT. The V end was cut by 5 bases, the J end by 4 bases, with 11 bases between. CDR3 in amino acids: CASSPSGFNEKLFF. CDR3 DNA: TGTGCCAGCAGTCCTAGCGGATTTAATGAAAAACTGTTTTTT.

The chain joins TRBV7-2 to TRBJ1-5; the match to TRBD1 covers 7 bases. CDR1 SGHTA and CDR2 FQGNSA come from the germline V gene. The CDR3 spans 15 residues. The trim removed 1 base at V and 4 bases at J, leaving 4 bases unmatched. The CDR3 DNA is TGTGCCAGCAGCTTAGAAGGGGGCCGGAATCAGCCCCAGCATTTT. This encodes CASSLEGGRNQPQHF.

This sequence joins TRBV29-1 and TRBJ2-5; D remains ambiguous. Looked up from germline, CDR1 is SQVTM and CDR2 is ANQGSEA. Trimming removed 5 bases from V and 3 bases from J, with 4 bases in between. The CDR3 is 10 residues long. The DNA for the CDR3 is TGCAGCGTTCGGGAAGAGACCCAGTACTTC. Its translation: CSVREETQYF.

The chain is built from TRBV2 and TRBJ2-7; 10 nucleotides align to TRBD1. Germline CDR1 and CDR2: SNHLY and FYNNEI. The CDR3 spans 14 residues. J gave up 2 bases and V 6 bases, and 4 bases lay outside the gene matches. The CDR3, as DNA: TGTGCCAGCAGAATGGGACAGGGGACCTACGAGCAGTACTTC. This codes for CASRMGQGTYEQYF.

The V call is TRBV27, the J call TRBJ2-1; D may be TRBD2 (7 bases). Trimming cost V 5 bases and J 1 base, with 15 bases left between them. Germline V gene data show CDR1 as MNHEY and CDR2 as SMNVEV (reference sequence). The CDR3 covers 16 residues. CDR3 DNA: TGTGCCAGCAGTCGGGAGGCAGGGGTGTCCTACAATGAGCAGTTCTTC. Protein: CASSREAGVSYNEQFF.

This clone was seen ten or more times. The rearrangement joins TRBV5-8 to TRBJ2-3; 12 bases are a match to TRBD2. Germline V gene data show CDR1 as SGHTS and CDR2 as YDEGEE. The CDR3 loop spans 15 amino acids. Trimming took 2 bases from V and 6 from J; bases not matched to a gene: 4. DNA of the CDR3: TGTGCCAGCAGCTTAGCTAGCGGGGGGGCGGATACGCAGTATTTT. It translates to CASSLASGGADTQYF.

This clone was detected only a few times. The V and J genes are TRBV6-5 and TRBJ1-1; 8 bases fit TRBD1. The junction had 7 bases not matched to a gene; V was cut back by 10 bases and J by 3 bases. This CDR3 has 13 amino acids. CDR1 is MNHEY, CDR2 SVGAGI, per germline. In DNA form, the CDR3 reads TGTGCCACCCTGGGACAGGAGTACACTGAAGCTTTCTTT. Its protein product is CATLGQEYTEAFF.

This clone showed up just a few times. V and J are TRBV9 and TRBJ2-2; 14 bases are shared with TRBD2. The CDR3 contains 15 residues. CDR1 is SGDLS, CDR2 YYNGEE, per germline. V trimming: 4 bases; J trimming: 6 bases; junction bases outside the gene matches: 2. CDR3: CASSLTSGRAGELFF. In DNA form, the CDR3 reads TGTGCCAGCAGCCTGACTAGCGGGAGGGCCGGGGAGCTGTTTTTT.

The rearrangement links TRBV11-2 to TRBJ1-3; D is possibly TRBD1 (6 bases). Per the germline V gene, CDR1 is SGHAT and CDR2 is FQNNGV. The CDR3 extends over 14 amino acids. V was shortened by 3 bases and J by 4 bases, with 10 bases between the two germline ends. The CDR3 region is CASSFKGEGNTIYF. The DNA for the CDR3 is TGTGCCAGCAGCTTTAAGGGGGAAGGAAACACCATATATTTT. Drawing the rest from reference TRBV11-2 and TRBJ1-3, the complete variable domain is EAGVAQSPRYKIIEKRQSVAFWCNPISGHATLYWYQQILGQGPKLLIQFQNNGVVDDSQLPKDRFSAERLKGVDSTLKIQPAKLEDSAVYLCASSFKGEGNTIYFGEGSWLTVV.

The chain's CDR3 is CASSSWGGAGTREQYF. CDR3 nucleotides: TGTGCCAGCAGTAGTTGGGGAGGTGCAGGGACTCGCGAGCAGTACTTC. V is TRBV5-6 and J is TRBJ2-7; a possible D gene is TRBD2 (6 bases). This CDR3 region has 16 residues. Germline values: CDR1 SGHDT, CDR2 YYEEEE. The ends were cut back, 5 bases at V and 6 bases at J, with 24 bases in the middle.

The V and J genes are TRBV7-9 and TRBJ2-5; D uncertain. The V end was cut by 5 bases, the J end by 5 bases, with 6 bases between. The CDR3 contains 11 residues. The germline CDR1 and CDR2 sequences are SEHNR and FQNEAQ (reference sequence). The CDR3 spells CASSPSETQYF. CDR3 DNA: TGTGCCAGCAGCCCCTCGGAGACCCAGTACTTC.

This chain uses TRBV7-2 with TRBJ1-5, with 8 nucleotides matching TRBD1. The CDR3 contains 13 residues. Germline assignment: CDR1 SGHTA and CDR2 FQGNSA. The V gene end was trimmed by 5 bases and the J gene end by 5 bases; junction bases not matched to a gene: 2. CDR3 residues: CASSQDRDQPQHF. The CDR3 DNA is TGTGCCAGCAGCCAGGACAGGGATCAGCCCCAGCATTTT.

The V and J genes are TRBV6-5 and TRBJ2-1; D gene uncertain. This CDR3 has 15 residues. The germline CDR1 and CDR2 sequences are MNHEY and SVGAGI. Trimming removed 5 bases at V and 0 bases at J, with 11 bases between. DNA for the CDR3: TGTGCCAGCAGTCAAACAGTACCCTCCTACAATGAGCAGTTCTTC. Translation: CASSQTVPSYNEQFF.

This chain joins TRBV5-6 and TRBJ2-7, with D perhaps TRBD2 (5 bases). This CDR3 region has 13 residues. Between the trimmed V and J ends, which lost 4 bases and 3 bases, there was a span of 11 bases. CDR1 SGHDT and CDR2 YYEEEE come from the germline V gene. The CDR3 DNA follows: TGTGCCAGCAGCCCTGGACGGGGCTACGAGCAGTACTTC. Its protein product is CASSPGRGYEQYF.

The rearrangement links TRBV5-1 to TRBJ2-3, with D possibly matching TRBD2 (6 bases). From germline, CDR1 is SGHRS and CDR2 YFSETQ. V lost 4 bases, J lost 2 bases, and 11 bases lay in between. The length of the CDR3 is 14 residues. CDR3 nucleotides: TGCGCCAGCAGCGGCGGGGAACCCACAGATACGCAGTATTTT. Translation: CASSGGEPTDTQYF.

The chain has TRBV5-1 and TRBJ1-4, with 9 bases fitting TRBD1. The CDR3 loop spans 14 amino acids. After removal of 5 bases from V and 7 bases from J, the junction contained 6 bases not matched to a gene. The germline CDR1 and CDR2 sequences are SGHRS and YFSETQ. The CDR3 is CASSYGQGSEKLFF. CDR3 DNA: TGCGCCAGCAGTTATGGACAGGGGAGTGAAAAACTGTTTTTT.

This chain connects TRBV28 to TRBJ1-2; D remains ambiguous. The CDR3 runs 16 residues. Germline V gives CDR1 MDHEN, CDR2 SYDVKM. Trimming cost V 2 bases and J 4 bases, with 17 bases left between them. CDR3 DNA sequence: TGTGCCAGCAGTTTAAGTTTGACATCAGGAGGCTATGGCTACACCTTC. This translates into CASSLSLTSGGYGYTF.

The gene calls are TRBV6-1 and TRBJ2-3; 12 bases are a match to TRBD1. Unmatched junction bases numbered 6, after V lost 3 bases and J lost 2 bases. Looked up from germline, CDR1 is MNHNS and CDR2 is SASEGT. The CDR3 runs 17 residues. CDR3 DNA sequence: TGTGCCAGCAGTGATTGGGGGACAGGGGGCCCCACAGATACGCAGTATTTT. Encoded protein: CASSDWGTGGPTDTQYF.

For the CDR3, the DNA is TGCGCCAGCAGCTCGTTTCGCCCCGCGGGAGAGCCAAACAGTGAGCAGTTCTTC. It codes for CASSSFRPAGEPNSEQFF. This chain connects TRBV5-1 to TRBJ2-1; 7 nucleotides line up with TRBD2. This CDR3 contains 18 residues. Germline V gene data show CDR1 as SGHRS and CDR2 as YFSETQ. V gave up 3 bases and J gave up 9 bases; unmatched junction bases: 21.

This clone was counted once. This rearrangement joins TRBV29-1 to TRBJ2-7; 7 nucleotides agree with TRBD1. Germline CDR1 and CDR2: SQVTM and ANQGSEA. The CDR3 runs to 11 residues. The V segment lost 4 bases and the J segment 9 bases; nucleotides outside the gene matches: 6. The DNA of the CDR3 is TGCAGCGTTGGAGGGACAGCCGGGCAGTACTTC. Translated, it gives CSVGGTAGQYF.

V is TRBV5-4 and J is TRBJ1-3; D call uncertain. This CDR3 region has 17 residues. V dropped 4 bases and J dropped 0 bases, with 17 bases sitting between them. Germline loops: CDR1 SGHNT, CDR2 YYREEE (reference sequence). The CDR3 here is CASSQDAGGFSGNTIYF. In DNA, the CDR3 is TGTGCCAGCAGCCAAGATGCGGGAGGGTTCTCTGGAAACACCATATATTTT.

V gene TRBV6-5 combines with J gene TRBJ1-6; TRBD1 matches at 7 bases. The CDR3 covers 15 residues. V lost 8 bases to trimming and J lost 3 bases; unmatched junction nucleotides: 7. Per the germline V gene, CDR1 is MNHEY and CDR2 is SVGAGI. The CDR3 is CASAARDSYNSPLHF. CDR3 nucleotide sequence: TGTGCCAGCGCTGCCCGGGACAGCTATAATTCACCCCTCCACTTT.

CDR3 region: CAWSGGASGIVNEQFF. The CDR3 DNA reads TGTGCCTGGAGCGGGGGGGCTAGCGGGATAGTCAATGAGCAGTTCTTC. V is TRBV30 and J is TRBJ2-1; 9 nucleotides line up with TRBD2. V was clipped by 3 bases and J by 6 bases; unmatched bases: 12. This CDR3 has 16 residues. Germline V gene data show CDR1 as GTSNPN and CDR2 as SVGIG (reference sequence).

J is TRBJ2-1 and V is TRBV2; 9 bases are shared with TRBD2. Germline V gene lookup returns CDR1 SNHLY and CDR2 FYNNEI. CDR3 size: 13 residues. Trimming cost V 3 bases and J 11 bases; bases outside gene matches: 5. The CDR3 nucleotides read TGTGCCAGCAGTGACGTAGCGGGGGAACAGCAGTTCTTC. It codes for CASSDVAGEQQFF.

The chain couples TRBV11-2 to TRBJ2-3; 14 nucleotides match TRBD2. From germline, CDR1 is SGHAT and CDR2 FQNNGV. V lost 0 bases and J lost 4; bases outside the gene matches: 3. The CDR3 sequence is 17 residues long. CDR3 nucleotides: TGTGCCAGCAGCTTAGAGGGACTAGCGGGAGTTCCAGATACGCAGTATTTT. The encoded protein is CASSLEGLAGVPDTQYF. Full variable domain (remainder filled in from reference TRBV11-2 and TRBJ2-3): EAGVAQSPRYKIIEKRQSVAFWCNPISGHATLYWYQQILGQGPKLLIQFQNNGVVDDSQLPKDRFSAERLKGVDSTLKIQPAKLEDSAVYLCASSLEGLAGVPDTQYFGPGTRLTVL.

CDR3 in DNA: TGTGCCAGCGGAAGGCTAGCGGGGCCGTACAATGAGCAGTTCTTC. This gives the protein CASGRLAGPYNEQFF. The chain joins TRBV11-2 to TRBJ2-1, with 9 positions matching TRBD2. The CDR3 has 15 residues. CDR1 and CDR2 (germline): SGHAT, FQNNGV. V lost 8 bases, J lost 4 bases, and 9 bases stayed unmatched.

The chain is built from TRBV7-9 and TRBJ2-3; D gene ambiguous. The germline V gene has CDR1 SEHNR and CDR2 FQNEAQ (reference sequence). V dropped 4 bases and J dropped 2 bases, with 13 bases sitting between them. The CDR3 sequence is 15 residues long. The CDR3 bases are TGTGCCAGCAGCTCCCGATTAGAGGTCACAGATACGCAGTATTTT. Translated, it gives CASSSRLEVTDTQYF.

This chain uses TRBV7-3 with TRBJ2-5; 15 bases are shared with TRBD2. The CDR3 sequence is 15 residues long. V dropped 4 bases and J dropped 4; count of bases not matched to a gene: 1. Germline-derived CDR1 and CDR2 are SGHTA and FQGTGA. CDR3 sequence (DNA): TGTGCCAGCAGCTGGGGACTAGCGGGGGGAGAGACCCAGTACTTC. Protein: CASSWGLAGGETQYF. Full variable domain (rest looked up from reference TRBV7-3 and TRBJ2-5): GAGVSQTPSNKVTEKGKYVELRCDPISGHTALYWYRQSLGQGPEFLIYFQGTGAADDSGLPNDRFFAVRPEGSVSTLKIQRTERGDSAVYLCASSWGLAGGETQYFGPGTRLLVL.